The 25 T cell receptor beta chains reported below all come from one sample, sequenced in a study of vaccination effects on CD4 cells after COVID-19. Clones were read by immunoSEQ multiplex PCR, and TCRdb kept only the in-frame ones, dropping some. Of tens of thousands of clones in the sample, around 74% were seen once. These receptors' antigens are unknown. Culture lasted roughly eleven days before CD4+ T cell isolation. Of the BNT162b2 and mRNA-1273 vaccines, participants received two doses of one or the other. The material sequenced was CD4+ T cells from PBMCs cultured without peptide, taken after COVID-19 vaccination. Source of these receptors: a human donor who received a COVID-19 vaccine.

This clone has more than one count but fewer than ten. This chain uses TRBV30 with TRBJ1-6; D is possibly TRBD1 (5 bases). The CDR3 sequence is 13 residues long. V was trimmed by 7 bases and J by 7 bases, leaving 14 bases between them. CDR1 is GTSNPN, CDR2 SVGIG, per germline (reference sequence). CDR3 coding DNA: TGTGCCTATACCTTAGGGGTAAATTCACCCCTCCACTTT. It codes for CAYTLGVNSPLHF.

V and J are TRBV6-2 or TRBV6-3 and TRBJ2-3; a weak D match, TRBD1 (6 bases). V shed 2 bases and J shed 6 bases, with 12 bases lying between them. The length of the CDR3 is 14 residues. Germline V gene sequence: CDR1 MNHEY, CDR2 SVGEGT. CDR3 nucleotide sequence: TGTGCCAGCAGTTACAGGGGGTACACCGATACGCAGTATTTT. Translated: CASSYRGYTDTQYF.

This clone appeared once. The CDR3 bases are TGTGCCAGCAGCCGCACCGGGGAGCTGTTTTTT. Encoded protein: CASSRTGELFF. The V and J genes are TRBV7-3 and TRBJ2-2; D is unresolved. Trimming shortened V by 5 bases and J by 4 bases, and 2 bases separated the two germline ends. CDR1 and CDR2 from the germline V gene are SGHTA and FQGTGA. This CDR3 has 11 amino acids. Full variable domain (remainder filled in from reference TRBV7-3 and TRBJ2-2): GAGVSQTPSNKVTEKGKYVELRCDPISGHTALYWYRQSLGQGPEFLIYFQGTGAADDSGLPNDRFFAVRPEGSVSTLKIQRTERGDSAVYLCASSRTGELFFGEGSRLTVL.

The rearrangement uses TRBV7-9 and TRBJ2-5; tentatively, D is TRBD1 (6 bases). Trimming pared 0 bases from V and 5 bases from J, leaving 7 bases between. Germline CDR1 and CDR2: SEHNR and FQNEAQ (reference sequence). This CDR3 contains 13 residues. CDR3 DNA: TGTGCCAGCAGCTTAGCAGGGGGTGAGACCCAGTACTTC. Its translation is CASSLAGGETQYF.

The rearrangement links TRBV5-6 to TRBJ2-7; 10 bases align to TRBD1. The CDR3 length is 14 residues. V lost 3 bases to trimming and J lost 2 bases; unmatched junction nucleotides: 2. Germline V gene data show CDR1 as SGHDT and CDR2 as YYEEEE. CDR3 DNA sequence: TGTGCCAGCAGCTGGGGACAGGGGACCTACGAGCAGTACGTC. It translates to CASSWGQGTYEQYV.

The rearrangement uses TRBV3-1 (or the pseudogene TRBV3-2) and TRBJ1-3; D gene unclear. The germline V gene has CDR1 LGHDT and CDR2 YNNKEL (reference sequence). Trimming took 4 bases from V and 4 from J, leaving 11 bases between them. There are 14 residues in the CDR3. This CDR3 is CASSPGASGNTIYF. Here the CDR3 DNA reads TGTGCCAGCAGCCCCGGCGCCTCAGGAAACACCATATATTTT.

The chain couples TRBV5-1 to TRBJ2-1; 9 bases align to TRBD2. The CDR3 is 16 amino acids. Trimming cost V 1 base and J 3 bases; bases outside gene matches: 5. Germline V gene lookup returns CDR1 SGHRS and CDR2 YFSETQ. CDR3 coding DNA: TGCGCCAGCAGCTTGAGCCTAGCGGGACTCTACAATGAGCAGTTCTTC. Protein: CASSLSLAGLYNEQFF.

The chain uses TRBV13 and TRBJ2-5; D gene ambiguous. Germline V gene sequence: CDR1 PRHDT, CDR2 FYEKMQ (reference sequence). The CDR3 extends over 13 amino acids. Trimming took 7 bases from V and 0 from J, leaving 9 bases between them. In DNA form, the CDR3 reads TGTGCCAGCACCAAGCTATACCAAGAGACCCAGTACTTC. Amino acids: CASTKLYQETQYF.

This chain links TRBV28 with TRBJ2-2, with 8 nucleotides matching TRBD2. The germline V gene encodes CDR1 MDHEN and CDR2 SYDVKM. J was trimmed by 5 bases and V by 3 bases; bases with no gene match: 8. There are 16 residues in the CDR3. In DNA form, the CDR3 reads TGTGCCAGCAGTTTTCACCTAGCGGGTATGACCGGGGAGCTGTTTTTT. This gives the protein CASSFHLAGMTGELFF.

The rearrangement links TRBV10-3 to TRBJ1-3; D unclear. Germline CDR1 reads ENHRY; CDR2 reads SYGVKD. V was clipped by 8 bases and J by 4 bases, with 18 bases between them. This CDR3 spans 15 amino acids. In DNA form, the CDR3 reads TGTGCCATCGGTTCCCAGACAAAGGAAGGAAACACCATATATTTT. It specifies CAIGSQTKEGNTIYF.

V and J are TRBV7-2 and TRBJ2-7, with 8 bases matching TRBD2. The CDR3 runs 15 residues. Germline V lookup: CDR1 SGHTA, CDR2 FQGNSA. J gave up 7 bases and V 5 bases, and 13 bases lay outside the gene matches. Here the CDR3 DNA reads TGTGCCAGCAGCCCTATCGTCACGGGGGGGCTGGAGCAGTACGTC. The encoded protein is CASSPIVTGGLEQYV.

V gene TRBV2 combines with J gene TRBJ1-5; D is undetermined. V dropped 3 bases and J dropped 4 bases, with 13 bases sitting between them. In germline, CDR1 is SNHLY, CDR2 FYNNEI. The CDR3 spans 15 residues. Written as DNA, the CDR3 is TGTGCCAGCAGTGACGGACCGACTCGTAATCAGCCCCAGCATTTT. Protein sequence: CASSDGPTRNQPQHF.

The CDR3, as DNA: TGTGCCAGCAGCCAAGACGTCTCTGGAAACACCATATATTTT. Translated: CASSQDVSGNTIYF. V is TRBV3-1 (or the pseudogene TRBV3-2) and J is TRBJ1-3; D is undetermined. The CDR3 covers 14 residues. V dropped 0 bases and J dropped 0 bases, with 3 bases sitting between them. Germline V gene data show CDR1 as LGHDT and CDR2 as YNNKEL (reference sequence).

This chain links TRBV5-1 with TRBJ1-4, with D uncertain. Trimming left V 4 bases short and J 8 bases short, with 18 bases between. From germline, CDR1 is SGHRS and CDR2 YFSETQ. The CDR3 has 15 residues. Here the CDR3 reads CASSRSAGKEEKLFF. The DNA of the CDR3 is TGCGCCAGCAGCCGGAGCGCAGGAAAGGAAGAAAAACTGTTTTTT.

The chain uses TRBV6-5 and TRBJ1-5; D might be TRBD1 (5 bases). This CDR3 contains 13 residues. The germline gives CDR1 MNHEY, CDR2 SVGAGI. V lost 4 bases and J 5 bases, leaving 9 bases between the germline ends. CDR3 sequence: CASSWTSYQPQHF. The DNA for the CDR3 is TGTGCCAGCAGTTGGACATCATATCAGCCCCAGCATTTT.

The chain joins TRBV24-1 to TRBJ2-1; possibly TRBD1 for D (6 bases). Deletions cut 4 bases from V and 0 bases from J, with 12 bases between. Per germline, CDR1 KGHDR and CDR2 SFDVKD. The CDR3 totals 16 residues. CDR3 in amino acids: CATSDHTGSSYNEQFF. In DNA, the CDR3 is TGTGCCACCAGTGACCATACAGGGAGCTCCTACAATGAGCAGTTCTTC.

V usage is TRBV24-1 and J usage is TRBJ2-3, with 8 bases that match TRBD1. The trim removed 7 bases at V and 0 bases at J, leaving 5 bases unmatched. From germline, CDR1 is KGHDR and CDR2 SFDVKD. The CDR3 has 15 residues. For the CDR3, the DNA is TGTGCCACCAGCTTGACAGGGGCTAGCACAGATACGCAGTATTTT. It is translated as CATSLTGASTDTQYF.

The CDR3 nucleotides read TGCGCCACCTCTCTAGCGGGGGGCCAAGAGACCCAGTACTTC. It is translated as CATSLAGGQETQYF. This sequence joins TRBV5-1 and TRBJ2-5; 11 positions agree with TRBD2. Germline CDR1 is SGHRS and CDR2 is YFSETQ. This CDR3 has 14 amino acids. J was trimmed by 1 base and V by 9 bases; bases with no gene match: 5. Full variable domain (missing parts from reference TRBV5-1 and TRBJ2-5): KAGVTQTPRYLIKTRGQQVTLSCSPISGHRSVSWYQQTPGQGLQFLFEYFSETQRNKGNFPGRFSGRQFSNSRSEMNVSTLELGDSALYLCATSLAGGQETQYFGPGTRLLVL.

This chain connects TRBV30 to TRBJ1-1, with no clear D. Germline lookup yields CDR1 GTSNPN and CDR2 SVGIG (reference sequence). CDR3 length: 12 amino acids. V was shortened by 4 bases and J by 1 base, with 7 bases between the two germline ends. In nucleotides, the CDR3 is TGTGCCTGGAATTGGGGGAACACTGAAGCTTTCTTT. It encodes CAWNWGNTEAFF.

The rearrangement uses TRBV19 and TRBJ1-1; weak D call: TRBD1 (6 bases). The germline gives CDR1 LNHDA, CDR2 SQIVND (reference sequence). V shed 4 bases and J shed 0 bases, with 15 bases lying between them. The CDR3 extends over 16 amino acids. CDR3 sequence (DNA): TGTGCCAGTAGTAACCGGGACAACTATCTGAACACTGAAGCTTTCTTT. As protein: CASSNRDNYLNTEAFF.

A single count supports this clone. The chain joins TRBV10-3 to TRBJ2-7, with D possibly matching TRBD1 (5 bases). The V gene's germline CDR1 is ENHRY and CDR2 SYGVKD. V was shortened by 4 bases and J by 6 bases, with 25 bases between the two germline ends. This CDR3 is 17 amino acids long. In DNA, the CDR3 is TGTGCCATCAGTGCGGCGGAATCAGGGCCAACCCTCGGCGAGCAGTACGTC. This gives the protein CAISAAESGPTLGEQYV.

The chain uses TRBV2 and TRBJ2-7, with D perhaps matching TRBD1 (7 bases). V was pared by 5 bases and J by 4 bases, with 9 bases between. Germline CDR1 reads SNHLY; CDR2 reads FYNNEI. CDR3 length: 12 residues. As DNA, the CDR3 is TGTGCCAGCAGTCAGGGGGGATACGAGCAGTACGTC. This encodes CASSQGGYEQYV.

The chain links TRBV14 to TRBJ1-2, with D tentatively TRBD1 (5 bases). The CDR3 totals 13 residues. The V and J ends lost 4 bases and 3 bases respectively, with 9 bases between them. Germline V CDR1 and CDR2: SGHDN, FVKESK. DNA for the CDR3: TGTGCCAGCAGCCCCGACAGATACTATGGCTACACCTTC. Amino acid sequence: CASSPDRYYGYTF.

The chain employs TRBV2 and TRBJ2-1; D not certain. Germline CDR1 reads SNHLY; CDR2 reads FYNNEI. V was trimmed by 7 bases and J by 8 bases, leaving 15 bases between them. This CDR3 has 13 residues. The CDR3, as DNA: TGTGCCAGCACCCAGAATAGCTTGCATGAGCAGTTCTTC. Translated: CASTQNSLHEQFF.

Notes on this clone: Different DNA sequences within this sample yield the same CDR3. This rearrangement joins TRBV5-1 to TRBJ2-5; maybe TRBD2 (5 bases). CDR1 is SGHRS, CDR2 YFSETQ, per germline. Trimming shortened V by 4 bases and J by 4 bases, and 14 bases separated the two germline ends. The CDR3 loop spans 14 amino acids. The CDR3 reads CASSPTPGRETQYF. The DNA of the CDR3 is TGCGCCAGCAGCCCGACACCGGGGAGAGAGACCCAGTACTTC.